These T cell receptor beta chains were read from a single sample in a study of PD-1 blockade in classical Hodgkin lymphoma. The repertoire was sequenced with immunoSEQ multiplex PCR; TCRdb's copy has only in-frame clones and lacks some. The table records 75,000 to 100,000 clones, around 81% of them present only once. The sequences come from peripheral blood mononuclear cells (PBMCs), collected before the second cycle of nivolumab. These receptor sequences come from a human donor with classical Hodgkin lymphoma. CDR3s include the opening cysteine and the closing phenylalanine or tryptophan. The D gene is left open where the match is weak.

v_call	d_call	j_call	cdr3_aa
TRBV7-9	-	TRBJ2-5	CASRRGGETQYF
TRBV5-1	-	TRBJ2-3	CASSFAPQGTDTQYF
TRBV5-6	-	TRBJ2-5	CASSLVGVVQETQYF
TRBV2	TRBD2	TRBJ2-1	CASTRREGWDEQFF
TRBV28	-	TRBJ1-4	CASTNWGGLGEKLFF
TRBV7-3	TRBD2	TRBJ2-1	CASSLDPGGEQFF
TRBV18	-	TRBJ2-5	CASSPLTVQETQYF
TRBV2	TRBD2	TRBJ2-1	CASSERASGYNEQFF
TRBV7-6	TRBD1	TRBJ2-2	CASSPGTGGVTGELFF
TRBV6-5	TRBD1	TRBJ2-5	CASSTGTGGETQYF
TRBV5-1	TRBD2	TRBJ2-5	CASSPGLAGGETQYF
TRBV5-4	-	TRBJ2-7	CASSSDYSSYEQYF
TRBV11-2	-	TRBJ1-1	CASSLDRNGGVTEAFF
TRBV7-8	TRBD2	TRBJ2-3	CASSLGPAGVDTQYF
TRBV5-6	-	TRBJ2-1	CASSLAGGMGTNEQFF
TRBV7-3	TRBD1	TRBJ2-3	CASSTQGATQYF
TRBV5-1	-	TRBJ2-3	CASSWDQPTDTQYF
TRBV12-5	TRBD2	TRBJ2-1	CATQPPGLAGAEEQFF
TRBV2	-	TRBJ1-2	CASSEGPPPGGYTF
TRBV10-1	-	-	CASSESGVYEQYF
TRBV6-1	-	TRBJ1-5	CASSFDGGYQPQHF
TRBV7-9	TRBD1	TRBJ2-7	CASRPTGVSYEQYF
TRBV5-4	TRBD2	TRBJ2-2	CACGLAGVTGELFF
TRBV5-1	-	TRBJ2-5	CASQVRETQYF
TRBV7-9	TRBD2	TRBJ2-1	CASSLGLASYNEQFF
TRBV29-1	TRBD1	TRBJ2-1	CSVIPGQWDNEQFF
TRBV11-1	-	TRBJ2-7	CASSLEPGPPKNEQYF
TRBV19	-	TRBJ1-2	CASSGPNYGYTF
TRBV18	-	TRBJ2-1	CASSPPGRGTRDEQFF
TRBV5-1	-	TRBJ2-1	CASAFGDQYNEQFF
TRBV27	TRBD1	TRBJ2-7	CASSSLSGTGIGEQYF
TRBV2	-	TRBJ2-3	CASRDQSDTQYF
TRBV19	TRBD1	TRBJ2-7	CASRPRDRVYEQYF
TRBV5-6	-	TRBJ1-1	CASSLFGGAGNTEAFF
TRBV7-9	-	TRBJ1-2	CASSLQEYGYTF
TRBV6-1	TRBD1	TRBJ1-2	CASSVRDRVDGYTF
TRBV6-5	-	TRBJ2-7	CASSSAGLTYEQYF
TRBV30	-	TRBJ2-2	CAWSPGLNTGELFF
TRBV7-2	-	TRBJ2-3	CASSLMGGAIPQDTQYF
TRBV7-2	-	TRBJ2-3	CASSLSGSTDTQYF
TRBV2	-	TRBJ1-4	CASSDSGPGTKLFF
TRBV19	TRBD1	TRBJ1-4	CASSIRSETGDEKLFF
TRBV7-8	-	TRBJ1-1	CASSFRGGVAEAFF
TRBV30	-	TRBJ2-1	CAWRLPGNQHEQFF
TRBV19	-	TRBJ2-3	CASSKGSTDTQYF
TRBV6-1	-	TRBJ2-1	CASIVMFEQFF
TRBV27	-	TRBJ1-5	CASSLSGSLSNQPQHF
TRBV19	-	TRBJ2-2	CASSIWGVGELFF
TRBV7-8	-	TRBJ2-2	CASSSIGYPYALFF
TRBV10-3	TRBD1	TRBJ1-3	CAIGQGANSGNTIYF
TRBV5-1	-	TRBJ2-7	CASSLMEGASYEQYF
TRBV4-1	-	TRBJ1-4	CASSQGTEKLFF
TRBV18	-	TRBJ2-3	CASSPLSRASTDTQYF
TRBV11-2	-	TRBJ2-1	CASSLSRTYNEQFF
TRBV10-2	TRBD2	TRBJ2-1	CASSRLAHEQFF